This T cell receptor (beta chain) was documented in a study of blood T cell repertoires in COVID-19. Study in general: Acute-phase and convalescent COVID-19 samples originated in the United States, Italy and Spain.

Study processing details: Nucleated cell number was recorded as an estimate derived from reference gene primer amplification. Measured with immunoSEQ multiplex PCR; TCRdb has only the in-frame clones, and not every one. V and J calls and clone size are those listed in that table; D and trimming were worked out from the DNA. This table holds 150,000 or so clones, approximately 86% found once. Concerning this clone: The same CDR3 can be traced to other DNA sequences in this sample.

The germline V gene encodes CDR1 LNHDA and CDR2 SQIVND (reference sequence). The CDR3 has 16 amino acids. Trimming pared 3 bases from V and 2 bases from J, leaving 13 bases between. The clonotype comes from a woman aged 60-70 years with acute or convalescent COVID-19. J is TRBJ2-2 and V is TRBV19, with D perhaps TRBD1 (6 bases). Specimen: peripheral blood. CDR3 protein: CASSILGAANTGELFF. The CDR3 DNA follows: TGTGCCAGTAGTATCTTGGGGGCGGCCAACACCGGGGAGCTGTTTTTT.